The 19 T cell receptor beta chains presented below share a single source sample, sequenced in a study of neurological immune-mediated disorders. TCRdb re-called the 5' RACE reads through MiXCR, storing one row per CDR3 protein. The profile shows some 57,000 distinct CDR3 sequences, 4% to 5.5% of them singletons. The source material was PBMCs. The receptors were sampled from a woman aged 45 to 65 with multiple sclerosis.

This clonotype was counted many times. V usage is TRBV11-2 and J usage is TRBJ1-1, with 7 nucleotides matching TRBD1. V trimming: 5 bases; J trimming: 4 bases; junction bases outside the gene matches: 7. This CDR3 comprises 14 residues. The germline V gene encodes CDR1 SGHAT and CDR2 FQNNGV. This chain's CDR3 is CASSRRQGGTEAFF. CDR3 coding DNA: TGTGCCAGCAGCCGCCGACAGGGTGGCACTGAAGCTTTCTTT.

With regard to this clonotype: The junction shows a germline mismatch at one end, possibly a read error. Here the CDR3 DNA reads TGTGCCAGCAGCCAACGGACAGGACTGGATCAGCCCCAGAATTTT. Translation: CASSQRTGLDQPQNF. The gene calls are TRBV14 and TRBJ1-5; 7 nucleotides line up with TRBD1. Germline V lookup: CDR1 SGHDN, CDR2 FVKESK. The CDR3 contains 15 residues.

J is TRBJ1-5 and V is TRBV7-6; D gene ambiguous. Looked up from germline, CDR1 is SGHVS and CDR2 is FNYEAQ. This CDR3 region has 13 residues. V dropped 1 base and J dropped 6 bases, with 7 bases sitting between them. As DNA, the CDR3 is TGTGCCAGCAGCTTAGGTCTGGGTCAGCCCCAGCATTTT. It is translated as CASSLGLGQPQHF. Based on the CDR3 plus reference TRBV7-6 and TRBJ1-5, the full variable domain is GAGVSQSPRYKVTKRGQDVALRCDPISGHVSLYWYRQALGQGPEFLTYFNYEAQQDKSGLPNDRFSAERPEGSISTLTIQRTEQRDSAMYRCASSLGLGQPQHFGDGTRLSIL.

At least ten counts were recorded for this clonotype. The rearrangement joins TRBV7-2 to TRBJ1-5; D is unresolved. Trimming stripped 1 base from V and 2 bases from J, with 12 bases between. CDR1 is SGHTA, CDR2 FQGNSA, per germline. CDR3 size: 16 residues. The CDR3 sequence is CASSLVVRNGNQPQHF. The CDR3 DNA follows: TGTGCCAGCAGCTTAGTAGTACGGAACGGCAATCAGCCCCAGCATTTT.

This clonotype was seen many times. J is TRBJ1-2 and V is TRBV6-1, with TRBD1 as a possible D gene (6 bases). CDR1 is MNHNS, CDR2 SASEGT, per germline. The CDR3 is 14 amino acids. Trimming shortened V by 3 bases and J by 7 bases, and 15 bases separated the two germline ends. The CDR3 protein is CASSDLTGNGGYTF. CDR3 bases: TGTGCCAGCAGTGACCTAACAGGGAACGGTGGCTACACCTTC.

This clonotype was detected many times. The V gene is TRBV7-2, the J gene TRBJ1-2; possible D gene TRBD1, 6 bases. The CDR3 runs to 14 residues. CDR1 is SGHTA, CDR2 FQGNSA, per germline. V dropped 11 bases and J dropped 5 bases, with 21 bases sitting between them. The CDR3 sequence is CASYELGGGYGYTF. CDR3 nucleotide sequence: TGTGCCTCTTACGAGCTGGGGGGCGGGTATGGCTACACCTTC. Full variable domain (remainder filled in from reference TRBV7-2 and TRBJ1-2): GAGVSQSPSNKVTEKGKDVELRCDPISGHTALYWYRQSLGQGLEFLIYFQGNSAPDKSGLPSDRFSAERTGGSVSTLTIQRTQQEDSAVYLCASYELGGGYGYTFGSGTRLTVV.

The sample holds many counts of this clonotype. The chain couples TRBV5-6 to TRBJ2-7, with D perhaps matching TRBD2 (6 bases). Per germline, CDR1 SGHDT and CDR2 YYEEEE. V was pared by 0 bases and J by 2 bases, with 9 bases between. The CDR3 loop spans 14 amino acids. CDR3 loop: CASSLGPGAYEQYV. The CDR3 DNA reads TGTGCCAGCAGCTTGGGACCGGGGGCCTACGAGCAGTACGTC.

J is TRBJ1-4 and V is TRBV5-1; D is possibly TRBD1 (6 bases). Germline values: CDR1 SGHRS, CDR2 YFSETQ. Trimming cost V 4 bases and J 7 bases, with 17 bases left between them. The CDR3 totals 15 residues. In DNA form, the CDR3 reads TGCGCCAGCAGCAGCGAAGCCGGGGGCCCTGAAAAACTGTTTTTT. Its translation: CASSSEAGGPEKLFF.

This clonotype was seen at least ten times. The chain uses TRBV5-1 and TRBJ2-3; 8 bases agree with TRBD2. V lost 5 bases, J lost 3 bases, and 5 bases stayed unmatched. This CDR3 comprises 14 residues. Germline lookup yields CDR1 SGHRS and CDR2 YFSETQ. The CDR3 reads CASSRGGPTDTQYF. CDR3 nucleotides: TGCGCCAGCAGTCGGGGGGGGCCGACAGATACGCAGTATTTT.

In this sample, this clonotype turned up many times. The gene calls are TRBV12-3 or TRBV12-4 and TRBJ1-1; 8 bases agree with TRBD1. The V and J ends lost 6 bases and 5 bases, in that order; junction bases with no gene match: 2. CDR3 length: 12 residues. The CDR3 DNA reads TGTGCCAGCAGAACAGGGGGGACTGAAGCTTTCTTT. Its protein product is CASRTGGTEAFF.

This clonotype has at least ten counts. The J gene is TRBJ2-5, the V gene TRBV4-3; TRBD2 agrees at 7 bases. The CDR3 extends over 14 amino acids. Germline CDR1 LGHNA, CDR2 YSLEER. After removal of 5 bases from V and 0 bases from J, the junction contained 3 bases not matched to a gene. In nucleotides, the CDR3 is TGCGCCAGCAGCTTGAGCGGGGACCAAGAGACCCAGTACTTC. This encodes CASSLSGDQETQYF.

In this sample, this clonotype turned up many times. A read error may be the cause here, since a much bigger clone is one base away. The chain employs TRBV20-1 and TRBJ2-1; D is ambiguous. Looked up from germline, CDR1 is DFQATT and CDR2 is SNEGSKA (reference sequence). V lost 4 bases to trimming and J lost 8 bases, with 12 bases between them. CDR3 size: 12 residues. CDR3 coding DNA: TGCAGTGCTAAGAAAAGGTGGGATGAGCAGTTCTTC. This gives the protein CSAKKRWDEQFF.

This clonotype was counted at least ten times. This sequence joins TRBV10-2 and TRBJ1-1; D is unresolved. Germline V gene lookup returns CDR1 WSHSY and CDR2 SAAADI. This CDR3 is built from 14 residues. With 8 bases removed from V and 0 bases from J, the gap between germline ends came to 13 bases. In DNA form, the CDR3 reads TGCGCCAGCCTTGGTGGTTTATTGAACACTGAAGCTTTCTTT. Amino acids: CASLGGLLNTEAFF.

This clonotype was found a few times. This chain joins TRBV3-1 and TRBJ1-2, with D perhaps TRBD1 (6 bases). The V end was cut by 0 bases, the J end by 7 bases, with 15 bases between. CDR3 length: 15 amino acids. CDR1 and CDR2 (germline): LGHDT, YNNKEL (reference sequence). The CDR3 region is CASSQDGRGISGYTF. CDR3 nucleotide sequence: TGTGCCAGCAGCCAAGATGGCAGGGGAATAAGTGGCTACACCTTC.

Ten or more counts support this clonotype. CDR3 sequence reads: CASSFQGRGSYNEQFF. The CDR3 DNA sequence: TGCGCCAGCAGCTTCCAGGGGCGGGGCTCCTACAATGAGCAGTTCTTC. The chain recombines TRBV5-1 with TRBJ2-1; D tentatively reads TRBD1 or TRBD2 (6 bases each). The germline V gene has CDR1 SGHRS and CDR2 YFSETQ. The CDR3 runs 16 residues. The V gene lost 2 bases and the J gene lost 0 bases, with 12 bases spanning the gap. Using reference TRBV5-1 and TRBJ2-1 for the parts outside the CDR3, the full variable domain is KAGVTQTPRYLIKTRGQQVTLSCSPISGHRSVSWYQQTPGQGLQFLFEYFSETQRNKGNFPGRFSGRQFSNSRSEMNVSTLELGDSALYLCASSFQGRGSYNEQFFGPGTRLTVL.

This clonotype was counted ten times or more. The junction shows a germline mismatch at one end, possibly a read error. The chain uses TRBV4-1 and TRBJ1-6; D is unresolved. The CDR3 is 16 amino acids. Germline-derived CDR1 and CDR2 are MGHRA and YSYEKL. The CDR3 is CASSQDMRGYNSPLNF. Here the CDR3 DNA reads TGCGCCAGCAGCCAAGATATGCGAGGCTATAATTCACCCCTCAACTTT.

At least ten counts were recorded for this clonotype. The chain recombines TRBV6-6 with TRBJ2-5; 11 bases are a match to TRBD2. This CDR3 contains 16 residues. Germline lookup yields CDR1 MNHNY and CDR2 SVGAGI (reference sequence). Unmatched junction bases numbered 8, after V lost 6 bases and J lost 2 bases. The CDR3: CASSRFTSGGQETQYF. The DNA for the CDR3 is TGTGCCAGCAGCCGATTCACTAGCGGGGGTCAAGAGACCCAGTACTTC.

The sample holds many counts of this clonotype. The chain uses TRBV5-1 and TRBJ2-3, with a tentative D call TRBD2 (5 bases). The CDR3 is 14 amino acids. The germline V gene has CDR1 SGHRS and CDR2 YFSETQ. V lost 0 bases, J lost 5 bases, and 10 bases lay in between. The CDR3 loop reads CASSLGGVIDTQYF. CDR3 coding DNA: TGCGCCAGCAGCTTGGGGGGAGTGATAGATACGCAGTATTTT.

This clonotype was counted at least ten times. The chain joins TRBV28 to TRBJ2-1; 9 bases are a match to TRBD1. The length of the CDR3 is 16 residues. The germline gives CDR1 MDHEN, CDR2 SYDVKM. The trim removed 5 bases at V and 1 base at J, leaving 6 bases unmatched. In DNA, the CDR3 is TGTGCCAGCAGTACCCCGGGACAGGGTTCCTACAATGAGCAGTTCTTC. Its protein is CASSTPGQGSYNEQFF.